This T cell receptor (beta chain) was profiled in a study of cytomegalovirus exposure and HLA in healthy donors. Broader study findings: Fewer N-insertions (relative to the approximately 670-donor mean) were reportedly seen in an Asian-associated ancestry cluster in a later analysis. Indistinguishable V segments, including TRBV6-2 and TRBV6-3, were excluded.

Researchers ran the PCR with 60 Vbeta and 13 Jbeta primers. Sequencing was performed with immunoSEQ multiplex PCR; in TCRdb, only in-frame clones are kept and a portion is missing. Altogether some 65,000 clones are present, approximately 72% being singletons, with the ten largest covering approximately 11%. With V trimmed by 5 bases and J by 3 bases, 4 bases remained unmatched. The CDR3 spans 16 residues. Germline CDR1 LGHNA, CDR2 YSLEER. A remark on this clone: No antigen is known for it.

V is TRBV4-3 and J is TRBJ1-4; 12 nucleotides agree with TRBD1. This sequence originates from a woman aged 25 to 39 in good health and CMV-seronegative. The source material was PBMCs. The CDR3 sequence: CASSLGQGASNEKLFF. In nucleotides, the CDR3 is TGCGCCAGCAGCTTGGGACAGGGGGCCTCTAATGAAAAACTGTTTTTT.